What follows are 32 T cell receptor beta chains derived from one specimen sequenced in a study of blood T cell repertoires in COVID-19. Assay used: immunoSEQ multiplex PCR; TCRdb lists only in-frame clones, some missing. Among under 250,000 clones listed, around 88% were seen once. Sequencing input: peripheral blood. These TCRs come from a woman older than 75 with COVID-19, enrolled during active disease.

The chain has TRBV7-9 and TRBJ1-1; 10 nucleotides match TRBD1. With 4 bases clipped from V and 4 bases from J, the junction kept 6 bases outside the gene matches. The CDR3 loop spans 15 amino acids. Germline V lookup: CDR1 SEHNR, CDR2 FQNEAQ (reference sequence). The CDR3 is CASSWDRGIPTEAFF. DNA of the CDR3: TGTGCCAGCAGCTGGGACAGGGGAATTCCCACTGAAGCTTTCTTT.

The rearrangement links TRBV5-1 to TRBJ1-2, with a possible D match to TRBD1 (6 bases). The germline V gene encodes CDR1 SGHRS and CDR2 YFSETQ. The CDR3 has 15 amino acids. The V and J ends lost 3 bases and 8 bases respectively, with 20 bases between them. In DNA, the CDR3 is TGCGCCAGCAGCTCGTCAGGACAGTGGGTAGAGGGCTACACCTTC. The encoded protein is CASSSSGQWVEGYTF.

The V gene is TRBV5-6, the J gene TRBJ1-6; the D gene is possibly TRBD1 (6 bases). Germline V gene lookup returns CDR1 SGHDT and CDR2 YYEEEE. V was clipped by 2 bases and J by 6 bases, with 15 bases between them. The CDR3 consists of 16 residues. In nucleotides, the CDR3 is TGTGCCAGCAGCTTAGGCGGGGGCCAGGTTAATTCACCCCTCCACTTT. This gives the protein CASSLGGGQVNSPLHF.

The chain carries TRBV2 and TRBJ2-2, with TRBD1 as a possible D gene (6 bases). V dropped 7 bases and J dropped 6 bases, with 15 bases sitting between them. CDR3 size: 14 residues. Germline V CDR1 and CDR2: SNHLY, FYNNEI. The CDR3: CASTPGGGSGELFF. In DNA form, the CDR3 reads TGTGCCAGCACCCCTGGGGGCGGATCCGGGGAGCTGTTTTTT.

The gene calls are TRBV24-1 and TRBJ1-1, with D unclear. Germline CDR1 is KGHDR and CDR2 is SFDVKD. Trimming cost V 5 bases and J 0 bases, with 6 bases left between them. The CDR3 runs 13 residues. This chain's CDR3 is CATSGGLNTEAFF. The CDR3 coding sequence is TGTGCCACCAGTGGAGGGTTGAACACTGAAGCTTTCTTT.

The J gene is TRBJ2-2, the V gene TRBV10-3; no firm D call. In germline, CDR1 is ENHRY, CDR2 SYGVKD. The CDR3 sequence is 15 residues long. The V end lost 4 bases, the J end lost 1 base, and 10 bases lay between the germline ends. Here the CDR3 reads CAISGGVGNTGELFF. The CDR3 DNA follows: TGTGCCATCAGTGGCGGCGTAGGGAACACCGGGGAGCTGTTTTTT.

This rearrangement joins TRBV3-1 (or the pseudogene TRBV3-2) to TRBJ1-5; perhaps TRBD1 as D (6 bases). The V gene lost 4 bases and the J gene lost 6 bases, with 13 bases spanning the gap. The CDR3 runs to 14 residues. Per the germline V gene, CDR1 is LGHDT and CDR2 is YNNKEL (reference sequence). The CDR3: CASSLSDRTQPQHF. The DNA of the CDR3 is TGTGCCAGCAGCCTAAGCGACAGGACTCAGCCCCAGCATTTT.

CDR3 coding DNA: TGTGCCAGCAGCTTGTGGGGTAAACAGGGGGCCTATGGCTACACCTTC. Its protein is CASSLWGKQGAYGYTF. V gene TRBV5-6 combines with J gene TRBJ1-2, with 9 bases that match TRBD1. The CDR3 covers 16 residues. The germline gives CDR1 SGHDT, CDR2 YYEEEE. The V and J ends lost 1 base and 4 bases, in that order; junction bases with no gene match: 8. The whole variable domain, remainder taken from reference TRBV5-6 and TRBJ1-2, is DAGVTQSPTHLIKTRGQQVTLRCSPKSGHDTVSWYQQALGQGPQFIFQYYEEEERQRGNFPDRFSGHQFPNYSSELNVNALLLGDSALYLCASSLWGKQGAYGYTFGSGTRLTVV.

The V and J genes are TRBV3-1 (or the pseudogene TRBV3-2) and TRBJ2-1; 9 bases agree with TRBD2. The V segment lost 2 bases and the J segment 4 bases; nucleotides outside the gene matches: 6. The CDR3 has 16 amino acids. CDR1 is LGHDT, CDR2 YNNKEL, per germline (reference sequence). Here the CDR3 reads CASSQIRLAVYNEQFF. The CDR3, as DNA: TGTGCCAGCAGCCAAATCCGACTAGCGGTTTACAATGAGCAGTTCTTC.

This clone was observed a few times. This chain connects TRBV6-4 to TRBJ2-7, with 11 bases aligning to TRBD1. The CDR3 length is 14 residues. Losses at the gene ends were 5 bases for V and 6 bases for J; bases not matched to a gene: 6. Per the germline V gene, CDR1 is MRHNA and CDR2 is SNTAGT. CDR3 sequence reads: CASSFPGTGGEQYV. The CDR3 DNA reads as TGTGCCAGCAGTTTCCCCGGGACAGGGGGCGAGCAGTACGTC.

The V and J genes are TRBV10-3 and TRBJ1-1, with D hard to call. CDR3 length equals 13 residues. The germline gives CDR1 ENHRY, CDR2 SYGVKD. Trimming took 3 bases from V and 3 from J, leaving 8 bases between them. CDR3 sequence: CAISDRTYTEAFF. CDR3 coding DNA: TGTGCCATCAGTGATAGAACTTACACTGAAGCTTTCTTT.

This clone was recorded a few times. This sequence joins TRBV5-4 and TRBJ1-2, with 12 bases fitting TRBD1. The V gene end was trimmed by 4 bases and the J gene end by 1 base; junction bases not matched to a gene: 5. CDR3 length: 16 amino acids. Per the germline V gene, CDR1 is SGHNT and CDR2 is YYREEE (reference sequence). DNA for the CDR3: TGTGCCAGCAGCCTGGGACAGGGGGCCCTTAACTATGGCTACACCTTC. This gives the protein CASSLGQGALNYGYTF.

J is TRBJ1-4 and V is TRBV5-1; perhaps TRBD1 as D (5 bases). Trimming shortened V by 4 bases and J by 10 bases, and 17 bases separated the two germline ends. The germline gives CDR1 SGHRS, CDR2 YFSETQ. CDR3 size: 14 residues. In DNA form, the CDR3 reads TGCGCCAGCAGCCCGGGCGGTGGGGGAGGAAAACTGTTTTTT. Protein sequence: CASSPGGGGGKLFF. The full variable domain, completed using reference TRBV5-1 and TRBJ1-4, is KAGVTQTPRYLIKTRGQQVTLSCSPISGHRSVSWYQQTPGQGLQFLFEYFSETQRNKGNFPGRFSGRQFSNSRSEMNVSTLELGDSALYLCASSPGGGGGKLFFGSGTQLSVL.

This chain connects TRBV7-9 to TRBJ1-6; D uncertain. Germline assignment: CDR1 SEHNR and CDR2 FQNEAQ (reference sequence). CDR3 length equals 14 residues. Trimming shortened V by 1 base and J by 11 bases, and 12 bases separated the two germline ends. The CDR3 DNA follows: TGTGCCAGCAGCTTAGAGTTAGTCATGCCACCCCTCCACTTT. It encodes CASSLELVMPPLHF.

The J gene is TRBJ2-5, the V gene TRBV10-3, with D possibly TRBD2 on 6 matching bases. The CDR3 runs to 14 residues. Germline assignment: CDR1 ENHRY and CDR2 SYGVKD. V lost 10 bases, J lost 2 bases, and 17 bases lay in between. The CDR3 reads CATADSGGQETQYF. The CDR3 region has the DNA TGTGCCACTGCGGATAGCGGCGGACAAGAGACCCAGTACTTC.

The rearrangement uses TRBV10-1 and TRBJ2-1; 9 bases map to TRBD2. There are 17 residues in the CDR3. CDR1 and CDR2 from the germline V gene are WNHNN and SYGVQD (reference sequence). The junction had 5 bases not matched to a gene; V was cut back by 2 bases and J by 0 bases. The CDR3 loop reads CASSEVAGGSSYNEQFF. In nucleotides, the CDR3 is TGCGCCAGCAGTGAGGTGGCGGGGGGGAGCTCCTACAATGAGCAGTTCTTC.

This clone was picked up one time. The chain recombines TRBV4-2 with TRBJ2-7, with TRBD1 matching 10 bases. The junction had 8 bases not matched to a gene; V was cut back by 4 bases and J by 5 bases. Per the germline V gene, CDR1 is LGHNA and CDR2 is YNFKEQ. The CDR3 has 15 amino acids. The CDR3 spells CASSRLGTGDDEQYF. The CDR3 DNA reads as TGTGCCAGCAGCCGACTCGGGACAGGGGATGACGAGCAGTACTTC.

This clone was recorded only once. This chain uses TRBV21-1 with TRBJ2-7; the table's D call, TRBD1, has no DNA check behind it. TRBV21-1 is an annotated pseudogene. The CDR3 is 13 amino acids. The CDR3 nucleotides read TGTGCCAGCAGCCATAGGACAGGTAAGGAGCAGTACGTC. Protein product: CASSHRTGKEQYV.

The genes are TRBV6-5 and TRBJ1-5, with unresolved D. CDR1 is MNHEY, CDR2 SVGAGI, per germline. Trimming pared 7 bases from V and 6 bases from J, leaving 13 bases between. The CDR3 has 13 amino acids. The CDR3 sequence: CASNGLSGQPQHF. In DNA, the CDR3 is TGTGCCAGCAATGGCTTGTCGGGTCAGCCCCAGCATTTT.

As DNA, the CDR3 is TGTGCCAGCAGCTTGCCCAGAACCACAGATACGCAGTATTTT. Translation gives CASSLPRTTDTQYF. The chain recombines TRBV7-8 with TRBJ2-3, with D unclear. Germline lookup yields CDR1 SGHVS and CDR2 FQNEAQ. This CDR3 is 14 amino acids long. Trimming removed 3 bases at V and 2 bases at J, with 9 bases between.

This sequence joins TRBV10-3 and TRBJ1-6; a weak D match, TRBD1 (6 bases). Germline V lookup: CDR1 ENHRY, CDR2 SYGVKD. The CDR3 has 15 residues. V was cut by 0 bases and J by 5 bases, with 8 bases left in between. CDR3 nucleotides: TGTGCCATCAGTGAGTCGCCAGGGGATAATTCACCCCTCCACTTT. This sequence encodes CAISESPGDNSPLHF.

The chain recombines TRBV27 with TRBJ1-1; 10 nucleotides match TRBD1. The CDR3 spans 14 residues. Trimming cost V 6 bases and J 13 bases; bases outside gene matches: 14. CDR1 and CDR2 from the germline V gene are MNHEY and SMNVEV (reference sequence). The CDR3 DNA is TGTGCCAGCAGGGAGAGCCGGGACAGGGGTCTTGATTTCTTT. This codes for CASRESRDRGLDFF.

The chain is built from TRBV18 and TRBJ1-2, with TRBD1 matching over 7 bases. CDR3 length: 15 amino acids. V lost 4 bases and J lost 4; bases outside the gene matches: 9. Germline V lookup: CDR1 KGHSH, CDR2 LQKENI. CDR3: CASSQAGGEVYGYTF. CDR3 coding DNA: TGTGCCAGCTCACAGGCAGGGGGAGAAGTCTATGGCTACACCTTC. Filled out from reference TRBV18 and TRBJ1-2, the complete variable domain reads NAGVMQNPRHLVRRRGQEARLRCSPMKGHSHVYWYRQLPEEGLKFMVYLQKENIIDESGMPKERFSAEFPKEGPSILRIQQVVRGDSAAYFCASSQAGGEVYGYTFGSGTRLTVV.

The chain recombines TRBV28 with TRBJ1-3; D is possibly TRBD1 (6 bases). In germline, CDR1 is MDHEN, CDR2 SYDVKM. Trimming removed 8 bases from V and 7 bases from J, with 12 bases in between. The CDR3 contains 12 residues. The CDR3 spells CASGYRVNTIYF. In DNA, the CDR3 is TGTGCCAGCGGATACAGGGTCAACACCATATATTTT.

The chain joins TRBV28 to TRBJ1-4; D call uncertain. The ends were cut back, 8 bases at V and 7 bases at J, with 17 bases in the middle. CDR3 size: 14 residues. Germline V gives CDR1 MDHEN, CDR2 SYDVKM. For the CDR3, the DNA is TGTGCCAGCTCCCCGGGGAAGGGCGGTGAAAAACTGTTTTTT. It is translated as CASSPGKGGEKLFF.

The V gene is TRBV27, the J gene TRBJ2-7; TRBD2 aligns across 13 bases. Looked up from germline, CDR1 is MNHEY and CDR2 is SMNVEV (reference sequence). J gave up 6 bases and V 5 bases, and 10 bases lay outside the gene matches. CDR3 length: 16 amino acids. For the CDR3, the DNA is TGTGCCAGCAGTATCACAACTAGCGGGGGGGCCGTCGAGCAGTACTTC. Translating gives CASSITTSGGAVEQYF.

The chain combines TRBV28 with TRBJ1-2; D unresolved. The V end was cut by 3 bases, the J end by 14 bases, with 16 bases between. The CDR3 runs to 12 residues. CDR1 and CDR2 (germline): MDHEN, SYDVKM. The DNA of the CDR3 is TGTGCCAGCAGTTTTTTGCTCAGCGTGCATACCTTC. Protein product: CASSFLLSVHTF.

J is TRBJ2-5 and V is TRBV5-4; D is ambiguous. Per germline, CDR1 SGHNT and CDR2 YYREEE (reference sequence). V dropped 1 base and J dropped 5 bases, with 24 bases sitting between them. This CDR3 has 18 amino acids. CDR3 nucleotides: TGTGCCAGCAGCTTGTTTTCTCCCATGTTGTCCAGGCCGGAGACCCAGTACTTC. Protein product: CASSLFSPMLSRPETQYF.

This chain joins TRBV10-1 and TRBJ2-1, with TRBD2 matching over 8 bases. Germline CDR1 is WNHNN and CDR2 is SYGVQD (reference sequence). V was clipped by 0 bases and J by 5 bases; unmatched bases: 6. The CDR3 has 16 residues. This CDR3 reads CASSESKSGGHNEQFF. CDR3 bases: TGCGCCAGCAGTGAGTCTAAGAGCGGGGGCCACAATGAGCAGTTCTTC.

This chain links TRBV30 with TRBJ1-6; D is uncertain. The CDR3 consists of 13 residues. V was shortened by 3 bases and J by 9 bases, with 12 bases between the two germline ends. CDR1 is GTSNPN, CDR2 SVGIG, per germline (reference sequence). As DNA, the CDR3 is TGTGCCTGGAGGTGGGAGATCGGTTCACCCCTCCACTTT. Translation gives CAWRWEIGSPLHF.

The genes are TRBV24-1 and TRBJ2-6, with D tentatively TRBD1 (6 bases). The V gene's germline CDR1 is KGHDR and CDR2 SFDVKD. The CDR3 covers 17 residues. V lost 2 bases and J 2 bases, leaving 12 bases between the germline ends. The DNA of the CDR3 is TGTGCCACCAGTGATTCGGGGACATATACTGGGGCCAACGTCCTGACTTTC. This gives the protein CATSDSGTYTGANVLTF.

V is TRBV27 and J is TRBJ1-1; no definite D call. Germline V gene sequence: CDR1 MNHEY, CDR2 SMNVEV (reference sequence). The CDR3 extends over 15 amino acids. V was trimmed by 4 bases and J by 1 base, leaving 13 bases between them. CDR3 coding DNA: TGTGCCAGCAGTTGGCCCTGGGCAGGGAACACTGAAGCTTTCTTT. Translated, it gives CASSWPWAGNTEAFF.